These 23 T cell receptor beta chains originate from one sample sequenced in a study of T cell responses to AZD1222 COVID-19 vaccine (dated by TCRdb to the early 2020s). The sample's time point label, decoded: baseline before first vaccination. Library generation was performed with the immunoSEQ multiplex PCR assay. TCRdb provides this immuneACCESS table in a form limited to in-frame rearrangements. Some clones are lacking; in checked studies, under half of them reflect an unresolved V gene, and why the rest are absent is not known. The table for this sample lists 130,000 to 150,000 clones; 80% to 95% of them were counted only once. The top ten clonotypes cover roughly 3.1% of the sample. This specimen consisted of peripheral blood, obtained on day 0 of AZD1222 vaccination. The origin of the receptors is an adult in good health.

V gene TRBV27 combines with J gene TRBJ2-7; TRBD2 matches 13 bases. The V gene's germline CDR1 is MNHEY and CDR2 SMNVEV (reference sequence). Unmatched junction bases numbered 1, after V lost 2 bases and J lost 3 bases. The CDR3 contains 15 residues. CDR3 nucleotides: TGTGCCAGCAGTTTAGGGACTAGCGGGATCTACGAGCAGTACTTC. It translates to CASSLGTSGIYEQYF.

The rearrangement joins TRBV7-2 to TRBJ2-3; 7 bases are shared with TRBD2. The CDR3 is 19 residues long. V lost 3 bases to trimming and J lost 0 bases; unmatched junction nucleotides: 15. Germline V gives CDR1 SGHTA, CDR2 FQGNSA. For the CDR3, the DNA is TGTGCCAGCAGCTTGGGGTGGAAGGAGGCGGGGGTAAGCACAGATACGCAGTATTTT. Protein: CASSLGWKEAGVSTDTQYF.

The V call is TRBV11-2, the J call TRBJ2-2; TRBD1 agrees at 7 bases. V lost 2 bases and J lost 3; bases outside the gene matches: 6. This CDR3 region has 16 residues. Germline lookup yields CDR1 SGHAT and CDR2 FQNNGV. The CDR3, as DNA: TGTGCCAGCAGCTTACCCACAGGGGCGGACACCGGGGAGCTGTTTTTT. This codes for CASSLPTGADTGELFF.

The rearrangement joins TRBV13 to TRBJ2-4, with a tentative D call TRBD1 (6 bases). The length of the CDR3 is 16 residues. The germline gives CDR1 PRHDT, CDR2 FYEKMQ (reference sequence). V gave up 0 bases and J gave up 3 bases, with 12 bases separating them. CDR3 region: CASSLGRGPLKNIQYF. The CDR3 nucleotides read TGTGCCAGCAGCTTAGGCAGGGGCCCCCTCAAAAACATTCAGTACTTC.

The chain joins TRBV29-1 to TRBJ1-2; D is undetermined. The V gene's germline CDR1 is SQVTM and CDR2 ANQGSEA. The CDR3 runs to 12 residues. The V and J ends lost 4 bases and 4 bases respectively, with 10 bases between them. For the CDR3, the DNA is TGCAGCGTTGGGATTCACTCCTATGGCTACACCTTC. Translated, it gives CSVGIHSYGYTF.

This sequence joins TRBV19 and TRBJ1-2; the D is unclear. From germline, CDR1 is LNHDA and CDR2 SQIVND (reference sequence). CDR3 length: 16 residues. Trimming took off 5 bases at V and 3 bases at J, with 19 bases between the two ends. CDR3 coding DNA: TGTGCCAGTAGTCCCAACCTCGCTGGGATTCACTATGGCTACACCTTC. Translated: CASSPNLAGIHYGYTF. The full variable domain, rest sourced from reference TRBV19 and TRBJ1-2, is DGGITQSPKYLFRKEGQNVTLSCEQNLNHDAMYWYRQDPGQGLRLIYYSQIVNDFQKGDIAEGYSVSREKKESFPLTVTSAQKNPTAFYLCASSPNLAGIHYGYTFGSGTRLTVV.

The genes are TRBV2 and TRBJ2-1; TRBD2 matches 8 bases. The germline gives CDR1 SNHLY, CDR2 FYNNEI. V lost 0 bases, J lost 5 bases, and 9 bases stayed unmatched. This CDR3 is 17 amino acids long. As DNA, the CDR3 is TGTGCCAGCAGTGAAGCGCCCGGGGGGGGTAGACACAATGAGCAGTTCTTC. Translation gives CASSEAPGGGRHNEQFF.

V is TRBV5-1 and J is TRBJ2-1, with D maybe TRBD2 (5 bases). Between the trimmed V and J ends, which lost 4 bases and 8 bases, there was a span of 7 bases. This CDR3 is built from 11 residues. Germline CDR1 and CDR2: SGHRS and YFSETQ. The CDR3 region has the DNA TGCGCCAGCAGCATCGGGGATGAGCAGTTCTTC. Translation: CASSIGDEQFF.

The CDR3 nucleotides read TGTGCCAGCAGTTATCCTAGCCAGGCGGGGGCCAACGTCCTGACTTTC. This sequence encodes CASSYPSQAGANVLTF. V gene TRBV6-6 combines with J gene TRBJ2-6; TRBD2 might be the D (5 bases). The CDR3 consists of 16 residues. The germline gives CDR1 MNHNY, CDR2 SVGAGI (reference sequence). Trimming pared 3 bases from V and 4 bases from J, leaving 13 bases between.

V gene TRBV19 combines with J gene TRBJ1-1; TRBD1 matches 9 bases. Trimming took 6 bases from V and 4 from J; bases not matched to a gene: 6. The CDR3 contains 14 residues. Germline V gene lookup returns CDR1 LNHDA and CDR2 SQIVND (reference sequence). In DNA, the CDR3 is TGTGCCAGTAGCTTGGACAGGGGACTCACTGAAGCTTTCTTT. Protein: CASSLDRGLTEAFF.

The rearrangement links TRBV7-3 to TRBJ1-2; no reliable D call. The germline gives CDR1 SGHTA, CDR2 FQGTGA. The CDR3 totals 14 residues. The ends were cut back, 1 base at V and 4 bases at J, with 10 bases in the middle. The CDR3 loop is CASSLNVKGYGYTF. The CDR3 bases are TGTGCCAGCAGCTTAAATGTAAAGGGCTATGGCTACACCTTC.

The V call is TRBV21-1, the J call TRBJ1-2. TRBV21-1 is a pseudogene segment. CDR3 size: 16 residues. As DNA, the CDR3 is TGTGCCAGCAGCAAAGGGGGGGGTTCATCCAGCTATGGCTACACCTTC. Translation: CASSKGGGSSSYGYTF.

The V and J genes are TRBV19 and TRBJ1-2; TRBD1 is a possible D gene (5 bases). Germline V CDR1 and CDR2: LNHDA, SQIVND (reference sequence). V gave up 5 bases and J gave up 4 bases, with 17 bases separating them. The CDR3 is 15 residues long. The CDR3 region is CASSETLRGSYGYTF. The CDR3 region has the DNA TGTGCCAGTAGTGAAACCTTAAGGGGCAGCTATGGCTACACCTTC.

J is TRBJ2-1 and V is TRBV4-3, with D perhaps TRBD1 or TRBD2 (6 bases each). The CDR3 is made up of 17 amino acids. From germline, CDR1 is LGHNA and CDR2 YSLEER. Trimming shortened V by 4 bases and J by 2 bases, and 18 bases separated the two germline ends. The CDR3 bases are TGCGCCAGCAGCCCCCGGGCGAGGGGGGATGCCTACAATGAGCAGTTCTTC. It specifies CASSPRARGDAYNEQFF.

The V gene is TRBV7-8, the J gene TRBJ2-7; possibly TRBD1 for D (5 bases). This CDR3 region has 13 residues. Trimming took off 4 bases at V and 7 bases at J, with 14 bases between the two ends. Germline V gene lookup returns CDR1 SGHVS and CDR2 FQNEAQ. In nucleotides, the CDR3 is TGTGCCAGCAGCTCCCACGCGCAGGGAGAGCAGTACTTC. This sequence encodes CASSSHAQGEQYF.

This chain uses TRBV5-1 with TRBJ1-1, with 8 bases that match TRBD1. Per germline, CDR1 SGHRS and CDR2 YFSETQ. The CDR3 spans 15 residues. V trimming: 4 bases; J trimming: 0 bases; junction bases outside the gene matches: 5. In DNA, the CDR3 is TGCGCCAGCAGCCCGAGACAGGGGATGAACACTGAAGCTTTCTTT. Its protein is CASSPRQGMNTEAFF.

The count of this clone is one. The V and J genes are TRBV28 and TRBJ1-5; D gene uncertain. This CDR3 has 12 amino acids. V lost 6 bases and J lost 7, with 10 bases in between. Germline V CDR1 and CDR2: MDHEN, SYDVKM. CDR3 region: CASSRRGQPQHF. The CDR3, as DNA: TGTGCCAGCAGCCGAAGAGGGCAGCCCCAGCATTTT.

V is TRBV12-3 or TRBV12-4 and J is TRBJ1-2; D possibly corresponds to TRBD1 (6 bases). The CDR3 spans 11 residues. V was trimmed by 4 bases and J by 12 bases, leaving 12 bases between them. The CDR3 loop reads CASSSNREHTF. Written as DNA, the CDR3 is TGTGCCAGCAGTTCAAACAGGGAACACACCTTC.

The genes are TRBV4-3 and TRBJ1-2; D may be TRBD1 (6 bases). V lost 5 bases, J lost 4 bases, and 14 bases lay in between. Germline CDR1 is LGHNA and CDR2 is YSLEER. The CDR3 extends over 14 amino acids. CDR3 region: CASSEGGTTYGYTF. CDR3 sequence (DNA): TGCGCCAGCAGCGAGGGGGGCACCACCTATGGCTACACCTTC.

The genes are TRBV2 and TRBJ2-3; 7 nucleotides match TRBD1. The CDR3 has 15 amino acids. Germline V lookup: CDR1 SNHLY, CDR2 FYNNEI. V dropped 5 bases and J dropped 2; count of bases not matched to a gene: 7. CDR3 sequence (DNA): TGTGCCAGCAGTTCTCGGACAGGATACACAGATACGCAGTATTTT. Translation gives CASSSRTGYTDTQYF.

The V call is TRBV19, the J call TRBJ2-1; unclear D gene. V lost 5 bases to trimming and J lost 5 bases, with 19 bases between them. Germline V gene lookup returns CDR1 LNHDA and CDR2 SQIVND (reference sequence). The CDR3 has 16 amino acids. The CDR3 region has the DNA TGTGCCAGTAGTGGGCCCTACGCTGGCGGCAACAATGAGCAGTTCTTC. This sequence encodes CASSGPYAGGNNEQFF.

V usage is TRBV27 and J usage is TRBJ1-2, with 9 nucleotides matching TRBD1. The CDR3 sequence is 15 residues long. Germline CDR1 is MNHEY and CDR2 is SMNVEV (reference sequence). V lost 4 bases and J lost 4; bases outside the gene matches: 7. This CDR3 is CASSSPGDRAYGYTF. The CDR3 DNA reads as TGTGCCAGCAGTTCCCCGGGGGACAGGGCCTATGGCTACACCTTC.

The genes are TRBV27 and TRBJ1-5; TRBD1 might be the D (5 bases). Trimming shortened V by 6 bases and J by 7 bases, and 16 bases separated the two germline ends. Per the germline V gene, CDR1 is MNHEY and CDR2 is SMNVEV (reference sequence). The CDR3 length is 14 residues. The CDR3 loop is CASSGGQGSQPQHF. CDR3 nucleotide sequence: TGTGCCAGCAGCGGCGGCCAGGGAAGCCAGCCCCAGCATTTT.